Sequencing of this TCR beta chain was carried out in a study of cytomegalovirus exposure and HLA in healthy donors. The primer mix had 60 Vbeta and 13 Jbeta primers. TCRdb's copy holds only in-frame clones and misses some; the assay was immunoSEQ multiplex PCR. The sample yields about 250,000 clones, roughly 70% seen once. The germline V gene has CDR1 SQVTM and CDR2 ANQGSEA. This CDR3 has 18 residues. The V gene end was trimmed by 5 bases and the J gene end by 3 bases; junction bases not matched to a gene: 18. The clonotype was recovered from a female donor in good health and CMV-seronegative. Sequences were obtained from PBMCs. V gene TRBV29-1 combines with J gene TRBJ2-1; 8 nucleotides line up with TRBD2. CDR3 in amino acids: CSVRGGGQDVYFYNEQFF. The DNA of the CDR3 is TGCAGCGTTAGGGGCGGGGGGCAGGATGTCTACTTCTACAATGAGCAGTTCTTC.